This T cell receptor beta chain came from a study of OX40 agonist ivuxolimab in advanced cancers. General study findings and limits: Both blood CD4+ and CD8+ T cells showed clonal growth by week 6 at 0.1 to 3.0 mg/kg. Specificity for antigen went undetermined in the expanded peripheral T cells. In CD8+ T cells, expanded clones were on average more numerous than in CD4+.

As for this clone: The antigen is unknown.

After removal of 3 bases from V and 9 bases from J, the junction contained 13 bases not matched to a gene. Germline V gives CDR1 KGHSH, CDR2 LQKENI. The CDR3 is made up of 18 amino acids. The table came from immunoSEQ multiplex PCR; TCRdb's copy has only in-frame clones and leaves some out. This sample has over 50,000 clones, with around 89% found just once. Blood draws occurred at baseline, cycle 4 day 1, and cycle 7 day 1. Sequencing was performed on CD4+ or CD8+ T cells sorted from blood, taken in a trial of the OX40 agonist ivuxolimab. This TCR was recovered from an adult with an advanced solid tumor such as melanoma, head and neck, liver or kidney cancer. The J gene is TRBJ2-1, the V gene TRBV18; the match to TRBD2 covers 14 bases. The CDR3 protein is CASSPFPPGLAGEGEQFF. CDR3 sequence (DNA): TGTGCCAGCTCACCTTTTCCTCCGGGACTAGCGGGAGAGGGTGAGCAGTTCTTC. Together with reference TRBV18 and TRBJ2-1, the CDR3 gives the full variable domain: NAGVMQNPRHLVRRRGQEARLRCSPMKGHSHVYWYRQLPEEGLKFMVYLQKENIIDESGMPKERFSAEFPKEGPSILRIQQVVRGDSAAYFCASSPFPPGLAGEGEQFFGPGTRLTVL.